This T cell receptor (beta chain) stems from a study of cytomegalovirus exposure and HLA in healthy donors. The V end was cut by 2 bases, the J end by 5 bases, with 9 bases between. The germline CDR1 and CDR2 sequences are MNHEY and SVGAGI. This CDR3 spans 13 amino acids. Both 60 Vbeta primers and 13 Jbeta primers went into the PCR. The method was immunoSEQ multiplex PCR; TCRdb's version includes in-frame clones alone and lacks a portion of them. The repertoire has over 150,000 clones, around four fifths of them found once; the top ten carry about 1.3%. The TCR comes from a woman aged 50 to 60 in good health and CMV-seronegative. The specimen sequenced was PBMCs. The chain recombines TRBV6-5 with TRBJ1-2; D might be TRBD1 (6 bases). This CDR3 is CASSYGGSYGYTF. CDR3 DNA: TGTGCCAGCAGTTACGGGGGCTCTTATGGCTACACCTTC.